This T cell receptor (beta chain) was recovered during a study of cytomegalovirus exposure and HLA in healthy donors. Looked up from germline, CDR1 is LNHDA and CDR2 is SQIVND (reference sequence). V shed 5 bases and J 5 bases; nucleotides not matched to a gene: 5. The CDR3 runs to 15 residues. PCR primers comprised 60 Vbeta and 13 Jbeta primers. Generated by immunoSEQ multiplex PCR, the TCRdb table keeps only in-frame clones and is missing some. The data show about 270,000 clones, roughly two thirds seen once. This chain joins TRBV19 and TRBJ2-5, with 13 bases identical to TRBD2. This TCR was recovered from a female donor in good health and CMV-seronegative. Sequencing used PBMCs. CDR3 in DNA: TGTGCCAGTAGTCCACGGACTAGCGGGAGCGAGACCCAGTACTTC. Translation: CASSPRTSGSETQYF.